This is a list of T cell receptor beta chains from one sample in a study of cytomegalovirus exposure and HLA in healthy donors. Produced via immunoSEQ multiplex PCR; TCRdb's table is partial and in-frame only. This repertoire shows some 70,000 clones, roughly 82% found once; its top ten account for roughly 2%. Sequenced input: PBMCs. These TCRs come from a man aged 18 to 29 in good health and CMV-seronegative. CDR3s include the opening cysteine and the closing phenylalanine or tryptophan. The order of the fields is J gene, V gene, CDR3 protein.

TRBJ1-1 | TRBV5-1 | CASSYLSGTGRGEAFF
TRBJ1-1 | TRBV28 | CAGSVDLTGTEAFF
TRBJ2-7 | TRBV5-1 | CASSLGDQVREQYF
TRBJ2-7 | TRBV21-1 | CASSKAGGRHEQYF
TRBJ2-7 | TRBV4-2 | CASSQKGDYEQYF
TRBJ1-2 | TRBV9 | CASSAGRELIYGYTF
TRBJ2-7 | TRBV6-5 | CASSYRRVGYEQYF
TRBJ1-2 | TRBV6-5 | CASSYSAGGLGYTF
TRBJ2-7 | TRBV7-9 | CASSLTLGTGFYEQYF
TRBJ1-6 | TRBV28 | CASSLVPDNNSPLHF
TRBJ1-5 | TRBV27 | CASSKQGQGRGQPQHF
TRBJ1-1 | TRBV4-1 | CASSQGQGATEAFF
TRBJ1-3 | TRBV4-1 | CASSQAGENTIYF
TRBJ1-1 | TRBV7-9 | CASSFQGTDEAFF
TRBJ1-2 | TRBV28 | CASRGQGLANYGYTF
TRBJ2-1 | TRBV19 | CASSAGAYNEQFF
TRBJ1-1 | TRBV7-9 | CASSPRFGGETEAFF
TRBJ2-5 | TRBV4-3 | CASSQDRSETQYF
TRBJ1-6 | TRBV30 | CAWSRGQGNSPLHF
TRBJ2-3 | TRBV30 | CAWSRTDRSSSTDTQYF
TRBJ1-1 | TRBV6-4 | CASSVQENTEAFF
TRBJ1-2 | TRBV13 | CASSLGRGRGGYGYTF
TRBJ1-4 | TRBV9 | CASSGMGRWNEKLFF
TRBJ2-1 | TRBV4-3 | CASSQFLFGTGNNEQFF
TRBJ1-2 | TRBV15 | CATYGANYGYTF
TRBJ1-5 | TRBV28 | CASSLKSVYRGNQPQHF
TRBJ2-7 | TRBV7-2 | CASSLAGTKDYEQYF
TRBJ2-2 | TRBV19 | CASTQIILAGGGELFF
TRBJ1-1 | TRBV29-1 | CSVAQAMNTEAFF
TRBJ2-3 | TRBV19 | CASSIAGLPNTDTQYF
TRBJ1-1 | TRBV7-8 | CASSSRRLRVNTEAFF
TRBJ2-2 | TRBV19 | CASTLAVYTGELFF
TRBJ1-1 | TRBV7-9 | CASSSSGGWFLNTEAFF
TRBJ1-5 | TRBV9 | CASSQEVSNQPQHF
TRBJ2-3 | TRBV19 | CASRALGEGSPQYF
TRBJ1-2 | TRBV9 | CASSRDWGGDGYTF
TRBJ2-1 | TRBV6-5 | CASNYLNEQFF
TRBJ1-5 | TRBV27 | CASSFGQVGNQPQHF